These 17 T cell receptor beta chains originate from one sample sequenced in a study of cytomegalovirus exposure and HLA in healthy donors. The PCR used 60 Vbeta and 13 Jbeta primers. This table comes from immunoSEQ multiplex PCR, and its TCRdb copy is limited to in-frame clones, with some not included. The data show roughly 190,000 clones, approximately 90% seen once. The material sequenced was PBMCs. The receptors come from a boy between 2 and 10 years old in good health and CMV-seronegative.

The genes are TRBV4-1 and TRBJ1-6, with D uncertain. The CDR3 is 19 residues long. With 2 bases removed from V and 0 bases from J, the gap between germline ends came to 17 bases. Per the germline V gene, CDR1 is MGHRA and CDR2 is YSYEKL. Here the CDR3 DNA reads TGCGCCAGCAGCCAACAAGTGTTCTTGTCGAGCTCCTATAATTCACCCCTCCACTTT. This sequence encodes CASSQQVFLSSSYNSPLHF.

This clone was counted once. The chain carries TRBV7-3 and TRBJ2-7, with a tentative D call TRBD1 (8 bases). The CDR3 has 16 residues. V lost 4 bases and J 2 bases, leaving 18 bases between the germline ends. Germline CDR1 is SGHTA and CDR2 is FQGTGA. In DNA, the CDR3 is TGTGCCAGCAGCTCAAACTACAGGGGGAGGGCCTACGAGCAGTACTTC. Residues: CASSSNYRGRAYEQYF.

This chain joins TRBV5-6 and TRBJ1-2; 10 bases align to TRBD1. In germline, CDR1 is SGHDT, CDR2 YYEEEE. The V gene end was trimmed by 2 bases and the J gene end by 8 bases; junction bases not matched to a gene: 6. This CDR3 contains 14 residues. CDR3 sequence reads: CASSFGTGVFGYTF. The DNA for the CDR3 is TGTGCCAGCAGCTTCGGGACAGGGGTTTTCGGCTACACCTTC. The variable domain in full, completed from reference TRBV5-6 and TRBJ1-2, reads DAGVTQSPTHLIKTRGQQVTLRCSPKSGHDTVSWYQQALGQGPQFIFQYYEEEERQRGNFPDRFSGHQFPNYSSELNVNALLLGDSALYLCASSFGTGVFGYTFGSGTRLTVV.

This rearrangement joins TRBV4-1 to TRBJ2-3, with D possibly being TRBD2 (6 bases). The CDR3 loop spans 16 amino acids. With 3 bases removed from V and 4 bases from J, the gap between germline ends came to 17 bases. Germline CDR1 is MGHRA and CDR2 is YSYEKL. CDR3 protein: CASSQGTGKVPDTQYF. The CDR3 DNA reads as TGCGCCAGCAGCCAGGGGACTGGAAAGGTCCCAGATACGCAGTATTTT.

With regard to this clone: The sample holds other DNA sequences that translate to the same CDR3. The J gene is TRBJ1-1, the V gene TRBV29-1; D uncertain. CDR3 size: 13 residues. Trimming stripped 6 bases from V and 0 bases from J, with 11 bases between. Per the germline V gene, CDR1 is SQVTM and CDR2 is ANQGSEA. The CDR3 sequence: CSVAGVLNTEAFF. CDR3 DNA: TGCAGCGTAGCGGGAGTACTGAACACTGAAGCTTTCTTT.

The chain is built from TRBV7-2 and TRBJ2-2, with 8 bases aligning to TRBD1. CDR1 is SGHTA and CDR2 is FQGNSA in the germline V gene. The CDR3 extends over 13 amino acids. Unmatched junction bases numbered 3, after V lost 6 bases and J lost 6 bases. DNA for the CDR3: TGTGCCAGCAGAACAGGGGGGTCCGGGGAGCTGTTTTTT. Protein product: CASRTGGSGELFF.

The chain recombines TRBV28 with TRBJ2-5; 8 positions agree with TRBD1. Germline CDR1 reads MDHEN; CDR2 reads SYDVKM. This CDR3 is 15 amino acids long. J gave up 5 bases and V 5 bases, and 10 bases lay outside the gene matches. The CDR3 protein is CASSPSGTGYETQYF. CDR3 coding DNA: TGTGCCAGCAGTCCCTCCGGGACAGGTTACGAGACCCAGTACTTC.

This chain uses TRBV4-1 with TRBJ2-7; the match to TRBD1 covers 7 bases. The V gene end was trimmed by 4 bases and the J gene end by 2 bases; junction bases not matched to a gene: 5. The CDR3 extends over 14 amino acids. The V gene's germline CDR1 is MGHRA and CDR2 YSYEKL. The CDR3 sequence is CASSPTGVAYEQYF. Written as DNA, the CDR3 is TGCGCCAGCAGCCCCACAGGGGTCGCCTACGAGCAGTACTTC.

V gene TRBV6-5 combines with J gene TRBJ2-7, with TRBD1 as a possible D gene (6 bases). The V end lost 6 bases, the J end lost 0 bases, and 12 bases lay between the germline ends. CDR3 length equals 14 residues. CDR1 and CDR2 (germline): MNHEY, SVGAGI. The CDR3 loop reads CASSKGQSSYEQYF. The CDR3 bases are TGTGCCAGCAGCAAAGGACAGAGCTCCTACGAGCAGTACTTC.

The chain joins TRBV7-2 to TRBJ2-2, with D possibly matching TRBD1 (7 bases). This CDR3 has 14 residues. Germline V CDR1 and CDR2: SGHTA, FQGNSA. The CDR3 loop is CATRRGPDTGELFF. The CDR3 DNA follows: TGTGCTACAAGGAGGGGGCCGGACACCGGGGAGCTGTTTTTT.

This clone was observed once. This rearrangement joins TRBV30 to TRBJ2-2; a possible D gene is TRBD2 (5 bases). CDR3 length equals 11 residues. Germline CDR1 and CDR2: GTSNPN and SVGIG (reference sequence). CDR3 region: CFGRDTGELFF. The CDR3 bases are TGTTTTGGGCGGGACACCGGGGAGCTGTTTTTT.

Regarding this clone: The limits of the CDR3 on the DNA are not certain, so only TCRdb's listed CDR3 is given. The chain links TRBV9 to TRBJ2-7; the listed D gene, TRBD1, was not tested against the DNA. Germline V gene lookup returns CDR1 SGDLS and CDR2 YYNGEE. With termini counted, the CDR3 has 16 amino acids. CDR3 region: CASSVGGGTGNYERYF.

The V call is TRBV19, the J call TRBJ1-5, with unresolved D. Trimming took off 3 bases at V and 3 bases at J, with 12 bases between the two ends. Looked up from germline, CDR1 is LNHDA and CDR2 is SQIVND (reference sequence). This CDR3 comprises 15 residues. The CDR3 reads CASSIVRSHNQPQHF. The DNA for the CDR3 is TGTGCCAGTAGTATTGTGAGGAGTCACAATCAGCCCCAGCATTTT.

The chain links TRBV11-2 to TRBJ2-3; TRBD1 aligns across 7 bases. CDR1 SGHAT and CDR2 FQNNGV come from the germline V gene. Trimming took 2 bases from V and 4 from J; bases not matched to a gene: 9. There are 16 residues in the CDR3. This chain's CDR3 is CASSLTGVGVPDTQYF. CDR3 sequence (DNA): TGTGCCAGCAGCTTAACAGGGGTGGGTGTTCCAGATACGCAGTATTTT.

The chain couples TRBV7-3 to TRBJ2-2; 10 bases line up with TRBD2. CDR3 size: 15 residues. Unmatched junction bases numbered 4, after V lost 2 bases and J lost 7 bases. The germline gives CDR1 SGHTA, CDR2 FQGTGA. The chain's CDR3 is CASSLLPSGGGELFF. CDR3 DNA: TGTGCCAGCAGCTTACTTCCTAGCGGGGGCGGGGAGCTGTTTTTT.

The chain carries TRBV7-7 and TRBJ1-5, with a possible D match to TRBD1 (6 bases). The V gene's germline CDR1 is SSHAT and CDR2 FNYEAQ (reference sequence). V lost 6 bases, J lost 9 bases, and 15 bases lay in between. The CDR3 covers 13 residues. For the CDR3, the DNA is TGTGCCAGCAGTTTCCGGGGGGCAGGGCCCCAGCATTTT. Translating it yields CASSFRGAGPQHF.

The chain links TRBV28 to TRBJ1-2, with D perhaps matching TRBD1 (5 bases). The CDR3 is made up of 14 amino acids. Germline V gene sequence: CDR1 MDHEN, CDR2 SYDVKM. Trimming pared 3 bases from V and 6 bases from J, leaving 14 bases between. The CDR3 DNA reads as TGTGCCAGCAGTTTCTCCCAGGGCCTGAATGGCTACACCTTC. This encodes CASSFSQGLNGYTF.